This T cell receptor (beta chain) stems from a study of STAT5B mutations in CD4+ large granular lymphocyte leukemia. About the study: Among healthy controls, a particular HLA allele went with more CDR3 'QG' motifs.

Source study methods: A productive frequency of 2.59 x 10-5 was the lowest detectable. Sequencing was performed with immunoSEQ multiplex PCR; in TCRdb, only in-frame clones are kept and a portion is missing. V, J and clone size are taken as reported in that table, and D and trimming were inferred from the DNA itself. The sample yields some 29,000 clones, approximately 80% seen once. The CDR3 is 15 amino acids. Germline V gene sequence: CDR1 MNHEY, CDR2 SVGAGI. V lost 5 bases and J lost 5, with 18 bases in between. Sequenced: CD4+ T cells from blood buffy coats. This TCR was recovered from a human donor in good health. The chain carries TRBV6-5 and TRBJ2-5; D is unclear. The CDR3 protein is CASSALWASGETQYF. The CDR3 nucleotides are TGTGCCAGCAGTGCACTGTGGGCTTCGGGTGAGACCCAGTACTTC.